This T cell receptor (beta chain) is drawn from a study of cytomegalovirus exposure and HLA in healthy donors (dated by TCRdb to the late 2010s). For the study in its entirety: According to an earlier analysis of a few hundred of the donors, roughly 180 million T cells yielded 120 million or so unique TCR beta sequences and 276 Gb of sequence data. In a later genetic analysis, genome-wide SNP genotypes for about three fifths of the roughly 670 donors were used, and that subset was treated as a discovery cohort. Across some 400 genotyped donors of the cohort, an average of roughly 250,000 unique TCR beta nucleotide sequences per donor were sequenced, and 15% to 20% of those sequences were non-productive. An early release covering roughly 580 HLA-typed donors comprised roughly 300 gigabases of sequencing data and approximately 85 million unique TCR sequences. Rather than drawing on any new phenotypic data, the later analysis identified candidate immune exposures from TCR beta sequences and the way those sequences occurred across donors. Of the approximately 370 genotyped donors, 81% were placed in the genetic ancestry cluster associated with self-reported Caucasian donors. HLA typing covered class I and class II loci at four-digit resolution. In an earlier analysis of roughly 540 of the donors, high-throughput TCR beta sequencing was used to judge whether each TCR beta V gene segment behaved as functional or pseudogenic. The study was designed to test whether signatures of past pathogen exposure could be identified by cataloging public T cell receptors. To predict cytomegalovirus infection status, the study combined high-throughput TCR immunosequencing, statistical association of individual TCRs with disease status, and machine learning. The T cell repertoires of around 730 subjects were profiled by immunosequencing and related to cytomegalovirus serostatus. The number of typed donors differed by locus: roughly 620-630 for A, B, C, DRB1 and DQB1; 500 to 550 for DQA1; approximately 610 for DPA1; and around 490 for DPB1. Donor age, sex, ethnicity and CMV serostatus were compiled alongside the repertoire data. All discovery cohort repertoires had been generated using a single sequencing platform. A handful of DR-DQ haplotypes were handled as single units for association and clustering because linkage in the cohort was strong. To study patterns of TCR occurrence, a later analysis re-analyzed previously published TCR beta repertoires from around 700 donors and added high-resolution HLA genotyping. Besides the first cohort of approximately 710 subjects, a separate validation cohort made up of roughly 120 different subjects was used.

Study-level results and caveats: An association between a missense DCLRE1C variant and V-gene and J-gene trimming of TCR beta chains was found in a later genetic analysis and replicated in an independent cohort. In vitro tests confirmed that a few of the cytomegalovirus-associated TCR beta chains recognize cytomegalovirus antigens. CMV serostatus was the only immune exposure information available for the cohort. Most CMV-associated TCR beta chains appeared to be HLA-restricted in a later analysis, and the HLA associations seemed to be driven largely by CMV exposure. Roughly uniform sequencing depth across donors was assumed in presence/absence analyses, although this assumption may not hold. In a later analysis, HLA-associated TCR beta chains were found to be more clonally expanded and to have lower generation probabilities than equally common non-associated chains. A group of highly shared sequence variants was considered likely to be a technical artifact of the sequencing pipeline. At a false discovery rate of 0.05, a later analysis linked around 17,000 TCR beta sequences to specific HLA alleles. According to a later analysis, parvovirus B19, influenza, CMV and Epstein-Barr virus appeared linked to several top co-occurrence clusters. An earlier analysis of some 590 of the donors showed that most TCR beta V segments appeared in productive rearrangements either about 87% or about 30% of the time, which broadly matched IMGT annotations. When HLA alleles, especially DR and DQ, strongly co-occurred, attributing TCR associations to individual alleles was difficult. Because some donors lacked HLA typing at each locus, the association tests relied only on the typed subset. In both the original and validation cohorts, the classifier was reported to diagnose cytomegalovirus status with high specificity and sensitivity. In a later analysis, the rate of TCR association differed among HLA loci, with DRB1 alleles having the most associated TCRs and HLA-C alleles having the fewest. The earlier analysis of approximately 590 of the donors excluded some 15 rarely observed V segments, including chromosome 9 orphons, because counts were too low. The study gave a list of 150 to 200 TCR beta chains associated with cytomegalovirus. Most TCR sequences were observed very rarely across donors, whereas some public TCRs were present in many individuals. A further reported finding was that TCR beta sequences accurately predicted the HLA-A and HLA-B alleles for most subjects in the first cohort. According to the authors, the approach could potentially be generalized to other disease states and immunological phenotypes. Some IMGT-functional V segments, including TRBV6-2 and TRBV6-3, could not be told apart with the 87-base-pair reads, so those segments were excluded. Linkage disequilibrium might explain the correlated functional status among segregating V segments, but an unknown experimental factor could not be ruled out. Compared with the roughly 700-donor mean, donors in an Asian-associated ancestry cluster had fewer N-insertions in productive TCRs, according to a later genetic analysis. In this cohort, only TCR beta chains were sequenced, and detectable features were limited by the absence of alpha or paired-chain data.

The library was produced with the immunoSEQ multiplex PCR assay. The multiplex PCR relied on a mix of 60 forward primers for TCR Vbeta segments and 13 reverse primers for TCR Jbeta segments. The CDR3 region of rearranged TCR beta genes was amplified from genomic DNA with a multiplex PCR assay. The amplified TCR beta libraries were sequenced on the Illumina HiSeq System as 87-base-pair reads. The paper's processing steps were these. Across the roughly 640 repertoires, a later analysis counted 60 million to 90 million unique TCR beta chains, 9.5 million to 12 million of which were shared by at least two donors. To remove PCR and sequencing errors, raw reads were error-corrected and collapsed into unique sequences using a nearest-neighbor algorithm that merged closely related sequences. Alignment of CDR3 sequences to IMGT reference sequences was used to assign V, D and J gene segments. For a sequence to be retained, a match of at least six nucleotides to both a V gene segment and a J gene segment was required. A rearrangement counted as productive if the CDR3 had no stop codons and remained in frame with V and J, and every other rearrangement counted as non-productive. CDR3 was defined by IMGT convention, running from the second conserved V-encoded cysteine to the conserved J-encoded phenylalanine. The earlier analysis of more than 450 of the donors excluded sequences that lacked an unambiguous match to a single V gene segment. An earlier analysis of 587 of the donors classified V segments as functional when productive rearrangements were above 56.7% and as segregating when the standard deviation between donors was above 5%. A statistical classification framework was developed to diagnose cytomegalovirus status using the catalog of TCR beta chain sequences. V and J gene assignment, in a later analysis, came from comparing TCR nucleotide sequences with IMGT/GENE-DB human TR gene sequences. Using the TCRdist pipeline, a later analysis assigned CDR3 sequences along with most-parsimonious VDJ recombination scenarios. A later analysis defined each TCR beta chain by its CDR3 amino acid sequence plus V-gene family, and excluded reads lacking a unique V-gene family. A later analysis removed 500 to 600 highly shared, low-generation-probability nucleotide sequences to deal with suspected cross-contamination and a sequencing artifact. In a later analysis, a clonal expansion index was calculated for each public chain from normalized within-repertoire ranks of inferred template counts. In a later analysis, generation probabilities were computed using a VDJ recombination model fitted to out-of-frame rearrangements, and the results were checked against IGoR. Hypergeometric tests were used in a later analysis to score TCR-TCR, TCR-HLA and TCR-CMV co-occurrence, with a repertoire-size bias correction applied to the TCR pairs. A later analysis estimated false discovery rates by permuting HLA or CMV assignments 20 times. In a later analysis, co-occurring TCRs were grouped with DBSCAN, and TCRdist sequence similarity was added when clustering was performed within HLA-allele-positive subsets. Repertoires with fewer than 30,000 or more than 120,000 public chains were left out of co-occurrence clustering, as were five repertoires with anomalous nucleotide sharing. Drawn from immuneACCESS, this table holds only the in-frame rearrangements with V and J called that TCRdb kept. Clones are partly lost; checked studies trace under half to an unresolved V gene and leave the rest unexplained. V and J calls and clone size are as listed in that table; D and trimming were resolved from the DNA. This sample is represented by under 65,000 clones; roughly 80% of them were singletons. Of the sample, 7% to 10% falls within the top ten clones.

About this clone itself: Its cognate antigen has yet to be identified. No base quality values were provided; no much bigger clone lies one nucleotide off.

CDR3 length: 14 amino acids, cysteine to phenylalanine. Only the CDR3 DNA is retained, 42 bases long and in frame from the first base. Trimming leaves V shorter by 4 bases and J shorter by 4 bases, with the junction holding 6 bases beyond the gene matches. From a lookup of the germline V gene, CDR1 and CDR2 are SGHRS and YFSETQ. The cohort was made up of 666 healthy bone marrow donors. At the time of sampling, all cohort members were nominally healthy, though unrecorded immune exposures were likely present. The donor was CMV seropositive and belonged to the group of a few hundred seropositive cohort members. Each donor provided a peripheral blood sample, and peripheral blood mononuclear cells were used for TCR beta sequencing. The Qiagen DNeasy Blood Extraction Kit was used to extract genomic DNA from the blood cell samples.

The sequence was obtained from a man aged 30-40 years in good health and CMV-seropositive. Sequenced input: PBMCs. The chain uses TRBV5-1 and TRBJ1-1, with 8 central nucleotides matching TRBD1. The DNA reads as follows: TGCGCCAGCAGCGCAGGACAGGGAGGCACTGAAGCTTTCTTT. Its protein reads: CASSAGQGGTEAFF.